These 30 T cell receptor beta chains came from one sample sequenced in a study of blood T cells in healthy people across ages. Through a sample-barcoded 5' primer and a J-beta primer mix, a second PCR was run for 7 to 11 cycles. TCRdb reprocessed the 5' RACE reads via MiXCR and lists one record per CDR3 protein. The sample includes approximately 790,000 distinct CDR3 sequences, around two thirds of them seen just once. The sequenced material came from blood. The receptors were gathered from a man aged 25 to 40 in good health.

The gene calls are TRBV7-2 and TRBJ2-5, with TRBD2 identical over 8 bases. CDR3 length: 16 residues. Germline CDR1 reads SGHTA; CDR2 reads FQGNSA. With V trimmed by 0 bases and J by 1 base, 4 bases remained unmatched. Written as DNA, the CDR3 is TGTGCCAGCAGCTTAGCGGCGGGGGGCTTCCAAGAGACCCAGTACTTC. Its protein is CASSLAAGGFQETQYF.

In this sample, this clonotype turned up a few times. The V gene is TRBV29-1, the J gene TRBJ2-7; TRBD2 matches at 9 bases. Germline CDR1 SQVTM, CDR2 ANQGSEA. The CDR3 spans 13 residues. Germline trimming cut 6 bases from V and 0 bases from J; bases unmatched to any gene: 3. The CDR3 region has the DNA TGCAGCGTGAGGACTAGCGACTCCTACGAGCAGTACTTC. Translated: CSVRTSDSYEQYF.

This chain uses TRBV30 with TRBJ1-1; D unclear. Germline loops: CDR1 GTSNPN, CDR2 SVGIG (reference sequence). The CDR3 consists of 13 residues. Between the trimmed V and J ends, which lost 0 bases and 2 bases, there was a span of 7 bases. CDR3 in amino acids: CAWSVDVNTEAFF. Here the CDR3 DNA reads TGTGCCTGGAGTGTTGATGTTAACACTGAAGCTTTCTTT.

This clonotype was counted a few times. V and J are TRBV10-3 and TRBJ1-5, with a weak D call TRBD1 (6 bases). CDR1 is ENHRY and CDR2 is SYGVKD in the germline V gene. V lost 2 bases, J lost 7 bases, and 12 bases lay in between. This CDR3 has 14 amino acids. The CDR3 protein is CAISEARGGQPQHF. The DNA of the CDR3 is TGTGCCATCAGTGAGGCCAGGGGAGGACAGCCCCAGCATTTT.

This clonotype was observed a handful of times. The J gene is TRBJ2-7, the V gene TRBV29-1; D unclear. The CDR3 totals 13 residues. With 3 bases removed from V and 2 bases from J, the gap between germline ends came to 11 bases. Per the germline V gene, CDR1 is SQVTM and CDR2 is ANQGSEA. This CDR3 is CSVDVSEPYEQYF. CDR3 bases: TGCAGCGTTGATGTCTCTGAACCCTACGAGCAGTACTTC.

This chain connects TRBV4-3 to TRBJ2-1, with 11 bases that match TRBD2. The V and J ends lost 0 bases and 7 bases, in that order; junction bases with no gene match: 5. Per the germline V gene, CDR1 is LGHNA and CDR2 is YSLEER. The CDR3 is made up of 16 amino acids. CDR3 DNA: TGCGCCAGCAGCCAAGATCATAGCGGGGGGGCGAATGAGCAGTTCTTC. Protein sequence: CASSQDHSGGANEQFF.

This clonotype occurred once. The V gene is TRBV6-2 or TRBV6-3, the J gene TRBJ2-3; 8 nucleotides agree with TRBD2. Germline CDR1 reads MNHEY; CDR2 reads SVGEGT. V lost 4 bases and J lost 7; bases outside the gene matches: 10. The CDR3 length is 15 residues. CDR3 nucleotides: TGTGCCAGCAGTTCCCCGGGACTAGTTATATATACGCAGTATTTT. It codes for CASSSPGLVIYTQYF.

This clonotype appeared a few times. The CDR3 DNA is TGTGCCAGCAGCCGGGACAGGGGGTCCAACGTCCTGACTTTC. It is translated as CASSRDRGSNVLTF. V is TRBV7-2 and J is TRBJ2-6; 11 bases map to TRBD1. V shed 5 bases, J shed 8 bases, and the junction held 2 bases outside the gene matches. The germline V gene encodes CDR1 SGHTA and CDR2 FQGNSA. The CDR3 has 14 amino acids. Looking up the rest from reference TRBV7-2 and TRBJ2-6 gives the full variable domain: GAGVSQSPSNKVTEKGKDVELRCDPISGHTALYWYRQSLGQGLEFLIYFQGNSAPDKSGLPSDRFSAERTGGSVSTLTIQRTQQEDSAVYLCASSRDRGSNVLTFGAGSRLTVL.

This chain connects TRBV24-1 to TRBJ2-1; the match to TRBD1 covers 7 bases. CDR1 is KGHDR, CDR2 SFDVKD, per germline. This CDR3 has 14 residues. J was trimmed by 10 bases and V by 9 bases; bases with no gene match: 14. For the CDR3, the DNA is TGTGCCACCTCGGTAGTGGACAGGCAGGGGGAGCAGTTCTTC. Translated, it gives CATSVVDRQGEQFF.

The rearrangement uses TRBV3-1 and TRBJ1-4; D is unresolved. V was cut by 1 base and J by 5 bases, with 8 bases left in between. From germline, CDR1 is LGHDT and CDR2 YNNKEL (reference sequence). This CDR3 comprises 14 residues. The CDR3 coding sequence is TGTGCCAGCAGCCAAGCTCGGCACAATGAAAAACTGTTTTTT. Translating it yields CASSQARHNEKLFF.

The V call is TRBV13, the J call TRBJ1-1, with D maybe TRBD1 (5 bases). Germline V lookup: CDR1 PRHDT, CDR2 FYEKMQ (reference sequence). This CDR3 comprises 15 residues. V was shortened by 0 bases and J by 3 bases, with 11 bases between the two germline ends. The CDR3, as DNA: TGTGCCAGCAGCTTAGGTGGGGGTAGGGACACTGAAGCTTTCTTT. Residues: CASSLGGGRDTEAFF.

The rearrangement links TRBV6-2 or TRBV6-3 to TRBJ1-1; no reliable D call. Germline CDR1 MNHEY, CDR2 SVGEGT. The CDR3 runs to 13 residues. Trimming shortened V by 3 bases and J by 0 bases, and 5 bases separated the two germline ends. The CDR3 nucleotides read TGTGCCAGCAGTTATGCCATGAACACTGAAGCTTTCTTT. This encodes CASSYAMNTEAFF.

The CDR3 region is CAGRADTQYF. The CDR3 nucleotides read TGCGCCGGGAGGGCAGATACGCAGTATTTT. V usage is TRBV4-1 and J usage is TRBJ2-3; TRBD2 aligns across 7 bases. J was trimmed by 4 bases and V by 11 bases; bases with no gene match: 0. The CDR3 contains 10 residues. Germline V gene sequence: CDR1 MGHRA, CDR2 YSYEKL.

This chain links TRBV28 with TRBJ1-1; 8 nucleotides align to TRBD1. Germline V lookup: CDR1 MDHEN, CDR2 SYDVKM. The CDR3 contains 14 residues. The V segment lost 6 bases and the J segment 7 bases; nucleotides outside the gene matches: 10. The DNA for the CDR3 is TGTGCCAGCAGCTTAGACAGGGGCCTCGGTGAAGCTTTCTTT. Its protein is CASSLDRGLGEAFF.

This chain links TRBV30 with TRBJ1-4; 8 bases are shared with TRBD1. V was clipped by 0 bases and J by 8 bases; unmatched bases: 8. There are 15 residues in the CDR3. Germline loops: CDR1 GTSNPN, CDR2 SVGIG (reference sequence). CDR3 in amino acids: CAWSVGQGAREKLFF. In DNA form, the CDR3 reads TGTGCCTGGAGTGTCGGTCAGGGGGCCAGGGAAAAACTGTTTTTT.

CDR3 nucleotides: TGCAGTGCTAGAGATCGAGTCTCGGGCTATGGCTACACCTTC. Residues: CSARDRVSGYGYTF. V usage is TRBV20-1 and J usage is TRBJ1-2, with unresolved D. Germline V lookup: CDR1 DFQATT, CDR2 SNEGSKA (reference sequence). The V end lost 0 bases, the J end lost 4 bases, and 12 bases lay between the germline ends. This CDR3 spans 14 amino acids.

V gene TRBV7-9 combines with J gene TRBJ2-7, with TRBD1 identical over 7 bases. The V and J ends lost 8 bases and 4 bases, in that order; junction bases with no gene match: 14. From germline, CDR1 is SEHNR and CDR2 FQNEAQ (reference sequence). This CDR3 region has 15 residues. CDR3 loop: CASVSPGEGAYEQYF. CDR3 bases: TGTGCCAGCGTCTCCCCCGGAGAGGGGGCTTACGAGCAGTACTTC.

The rearrangement links TRBV7-2 to TRBJ2-1; the D gene is possibly TRBD2 (7 bases). The CDR3 covers 15 residues. The germline gives CDR1 SGHTA, CDR2 FQGNSA. V gave up 0 bases and J gave up 8 bases, with 14 bases separating them. CDR3 nucleotides: TGTGCCAGCAGCTTAGCGCGGTGGGGGGGCTATGAGCAGTTCTTC. Its protein product is CASSLARWGGYEQFF.

Only one count was recorded for this clonotype. The chain joins TRBV5-5 to TRBJ2-3; D gene ambiguous. The V gene lost 1 base and the J gene lost 7 bases, with 7 bases spanning the gap. CDR1 is SGHKS, CDR2 YYEKEE, per germline (reference sequence). The CDR3 is 12 amino acids. The CDR3 here is CASSLSAYTQYF. CDR3 DNA: TGTGCCAGCAGCTTGTCGGCATATACGCAGTATTTT. Full variable domain (remainder filled in from reference TRBV5-5 and TRBJ2-3): DAGVTQSPTHLIKTRGQQVTLRCSPISGHKSVSWYQQVLGQGPQFIFQYYEKEERGRGNFPDRFSARQFPNYSSELNVNALLLGDSALYLCASSLSAYTQYFGPGTRLTVL.

As for this clonotype: One end of the junction varies from germline; a read error may be responsible. In DNA, the CDR3 is TGTACCAGCAGTGCTCGACAGGCAGTTGACACTGAAGCTTTCTTT. Its translation: CTSSARQAVDTEAFF. The chain uses TRBV2 and TRBJ1-1; possibly TRBD1 for D (6 bases). Germline V CDR1 and CDR2: SNHLY, FYNNEI. CDR3 length: 15 residues.

The chain has TRBV7-9 and TRBJ1-3, with 7 bases aligning to TRBD1. The CDR3 consists of 16 residues. V lost 4 bases, J lost 0 bases, and 6 bases stayed unmatched. Germline-derived CDR1 and CDR2 are SEHNR and FQNEAQ (reference sequence). The CDR3, as DNA: TGTGCCAGCAGCTGGACAGGTTCGATCTCTGGAAACACCATATATTTT. Protein sequence: CASSWTGSISGNTIYF. The variable domain in full, completed from reference TRBV7-9 and TRBJ1-3, reads DTGVSQNPRHKITKRGQNVTFRCDPISEHNRLYWYRQTLGQGPEFLTYFQNEAQLEKSRLLSDRFSAERPKGSFSTLEIQRTEQGDSAMYLCASSWTGSISGNTIYFGEGSWLTVV.

The table lists this clonotype with a few counts. V gene TRBV20-1 combines with J gene TRBJ2-4; 10 nucleotides match TRBD2. The trim removed 4 bases at V and 3 bases at J, leaving 6 bases unmatched. CDR1 is DFQATT, CDR2 SNEGSKA, per germline (reference sequence). This CDR3 is built from 15 residues. The CDR3 here is CSAIRTSGNKNIQYF. The CDR3 DNA follows: TGCAGTGCTATTAGGACTAGCGGTAACAAAAACATTCAGTACTTC.

V is TRBV7-2 and J is TRBJ2-7; D might be TRBD1 or TRBD2, each matching 6 bases. With the DNA end fitting TRBJ2-5 better, the J assignment may be wrong. The CDR3 has 17 amino acids. Germline CDR1 reads SGHTA; CDR2 reads FQGNSA. The CDR3 DNA follows: TGTGCCAGCAGCTTACGGGGACCCTCTCCGGGGGCGGAGACCCAGTACTTC. Translating gives CASSLRGPSPGAETQYF.

This clonotype was recorded a few times. The V call is TRBV12-5, the J call TRBJ2-1; D tentatively reads TRBD1 or TRBD2 (5 bases each). Germline V gene lookup returns CDR1 LGHNT and CDR2 FRNRAP. The V end was cut by 10 bases, the J end by 4 bases, with 17 bases between. The CDR3 extends over 14 amino acids. The CDR3 is CATAPGRAYNEQFF. The CDR3 region has the DNA TGTGCTACCGCACCGGGACGGGCATACAATGAGCAGTTCTTC.

The chain has TRBV10-2 and TRBJ2-7; the D is unclear. The germline V gene has CDR1 WSHSY and CDR2 SAAADI. Trimming stripped 3 bases from V and 7 bases from J, with 7 bases between. This CDR3 spans 11 amino acids. The CDR3 here is CASSDYGEQYF. DNA of the CDR3: TGCGCCAGCAGTGATTACGGGGAGCAGTACTTC.

The chain carries TRBV7-9 and TRBJ2-1; D not resolved. The germline V gene has CDR1 SEHNR and CDR2 FQNEAQ (reference sequence). The germline V and J ends were trimmed by 1 base and 6 bases, with 19 bases remaining between them. The CDR3 totals 17 residues. This CDR3 is CASSLDSTPLVSNEQFF. DNA for the CDR3: TGTGCCAGCAGCTTAGACAGTACACCCTTAGTCAGCAATGAGCAGTTCTTC.

This chain links TRBV4-3 with TRBJ2-1, with TRBD1 matching over 9 bases. The DNA matches TRBJ2-7 better at its end, which makes the J call doubtful. Per the germline V gene, CDR1 is LGHNA and CDR2 is YSLEER. The CDR3 is made up of 16 amino acids. The CDR3 DNA sequence: TGCGCCAGCAGCCAATTGGGACAGGGTGAAGGCAATGAGCAGTACTTC. It translates to CASSQLGQGEGNEQYF.

This clonotype came up once. DNA for the CDR3: TGTGCCAGCAGTCCACAGGGGATTGGGGGAGATACGCAGTATTTT. Its translation: CASSPQGIGGDTQYF. This chain links TRBV6-6 with TRBJ2-3; the match to TRBD1 covers 7 bases. Per the germline V gene, CDR1 is MNHNY and CDR2 is SVGAGI (reference sequence). V trimming: 5 bases; J trimming: 5 bases; junction bases outside the gene matches: 10. The CDR3 extends over 15 amino acids.

The genes are TRBV20-1 and TRBJ2-5, with TRBD1 identical over 9 bases. The V and J ends lost 0 bases and 5 bases, in that order; junction bases with no gene match: 13. This CDR3 contains 17 residues. Germline V lookup: CDR1 DFQATT, CDR2 SNEGSKA (reference sequence). CDR3 region: CSARDSPRTGARETQYF. In DNA, the CDR3 is TGCAGTGCTAGAGATTCTCCACGGACAGGGGCCAGGGAGACCCAGTACTTC.

V gene TRBV7-9 combines with J gene TRBJ1-4; 7 bases fit TRBD1. Germline CDR1 SEHNR, CDR2 FQNEAQ (reference sequence). The CDR3 loop spans 13 amino acids. V was pared by 10 bases and J by 6 bases, with 8 bases of the junction left unmatched. The CDR3 region is CATTDRTYEKLFF. The CDR3 coding sequence is TGTGCCACAACGGACAGGACGTATGAAAAACTGTTTTTT.